The 10 T cell receptor beta chains given below trace back to one sample, sequenced in a study of T cell responses to AZD1222 COVID-19 vaccine (dated by TCRdb to the early 2020s). In the paper's terms, the time point label means: baseline before first vaccination. Library creation used the immunoSEQ multiplex PCR assay. Held by TCRdb, this immuneACCESS table contains in-frame sequences only and omits some clones. Under half of the omission traces to an unresolved V gene where checked; the cause of the rest is unknown. Within this sample are 100,000 to 150,000 clones, with about nine tenths of them counted one time only. Clones ranked in the top ten supply 6% to 7.5% of the sample. This specimen was peripheral blood, taken on day 0 of AZD1222 vaccination. The receptors were gathered from an adult in good health.

The chain recombines TRBV30 with TRBJ2-3, with 9 nucleotides matching TRBD2. V shed 4 bases, J shed 13 bases, and the junction held 6 bases outside the gene matches. Germline loops: CDR1 GTSNPN, CDR2 SVGIG (reference sequence). The CDR3 consists of 11 residues. Here the CDR3 reads CAWTGGGVKYF. As DNA, the CDR3 is TGTGCCTGGACGGGCGGGGGGGTCAAGTATTTT.

This clone has just one count. V gene TRBV7-3 combines with J gene TRBJ2-1, with TRBD1 matching over 7 bases. Trimming removed 4 bases from V and 2 bases from J; junction bases left unmatched: 8. The length of the CDR3 is 16 residues. Germline CDR1 and CDR2: SGHTA and FQGTGA. The CDR3 DNA is TGTGCCAGCAGCTCCGAAGGGGGCGGAACCTACAATGAGCAGTTCTTC. Translation: CASSSEGGGTYNEQFF.

The chain employs TRBV7-9 and TRBJ2-7; 7 positions agree with TRBD1. Germline V lookup: CDR1 SEHNR, CDR2 FQNEAQ (reference sequence). CDR3 size: 17 residues. J lost 4 bases, V lost 3 bases, and 15 bases had no gene match. CDR3 sequence: CASSFPKSDRVGYEQYF. The CDR3 DNA is TGTGCCAGCAGCTTCCCCAAAAGTGACAGGGTAGGGTACGAGCAGTACTTC.

V and J are TRBV5-8 and TRBJ1-2; D is unclear. V lost 2 bases, J lost 4 bases, and 9 bases lay in between. This CDR3 spans 13 amino acids. Germline V CDR1 and CDR2: SGHTS, YDEGEE. The CDR3 DNA reads TGTGCCAGCAGCTTTGGCAGAATCTATGGCTACACCTTC. It encodes CASSFGRIYGYTF.

The chain carries TRBV6-4 and TRBJ2-7; TRBD1 aligns across 9 bases. The CDR3 has 13 residues. Germline loops: CDR1 MRHNA, CDR2 SNTAGT. With V trimmed by 2 bases and J by 4 bases, 0 bases remained unmatched. DNA for the CDR3: TGTGCCAGCAGTGACGGACAGGGGTACGAGCAGTACTTC. Protein: CASSDGQGYEQYF.

Only a few counts were recorded for this clone. J is TRBJ1-6 and V is TRBV6-5; a possible D gene is TRBD1 (5 bases). The CDR3 is 15 amino acids. Per germline, CDR1 MNHEY and CDR2 SVGAGI. V lost 4 bases and J lost 1, with 8 bases in between. As DNA, the CDR3 is TGTGCCAGCAGTTGGGGCAGGTCCTATAATTCACCCCTCCACTTT. Translating gives CASSWGRSYNSPLHF.

This clone was seen just once. The chain recombines TRBV2 with TRBJ1-4; D gene unclear. Germline V gene sequence: CDR1 SNHLY, CDR2 FYNNEI. The CDR3 has 16 amino acids. Between the trimmed V and J ends, which lost 1 base and 5 bases, there was a span of 14 bases. This CDR3 reads CASSEGVPNYNEKLFF. The CDR3 DNA is TGTGCCAGCAGTGAAGGGGTGCCCAACTACAATGAAAAACTGTTTTTT.

The genes are TRBV28 and TRBJ1-2, with a tentative D call TRBD1 (6 bases). V dropped 6 bases and J dropped 7 bases, with 18 bases sitting between them. The germline V gene has CDR1 MDHEN and CDR2 SYDVKM. There are 14 residues in the CDR3. The CDR3 region is CASRDGGAVVGYTF. The DNA for the CDR3 is TGTGCCAGCAGAGACGGGGGGGCGGTGGTTGGCTACACCTTC.

This clone was seen a single time. The gene calls are TRBV7-8 and TRBJ1-1; D gene ambiguous. CDR3 length equals 13 residues. Germline loops: CDR1 SGHVS, CDR2 FQNEAQ. Trimming stripped 1 base from V and 3 bases from J, with 6 bases between. This CDR3 reads CASSLVRDTEAFF. The CDR3 coding sequence is TGTGCCAGCAGCTTAGTCCGGGACACTGAAGCTTTCTTT.

The CDR3 DNA sequence: TGTGCCAGCAGTTCCATGGGGGGAGGCAATTCACCCCTCCACTTT. Protein: CASSSMGGGNSPLHF. The rearrangement links TRBV28 to TRBJ1-6, with D possibly TRBD1 on 5 matching bases. The CDR3 has 15 amino acids. Germline V gives CDR1 MDHEN, CDR2 SYDVKM. Trimming left V 4 bases short and J 7 bases short, with 14 bases between.